The 25 T cell receptor beta chains given below trace back to one sample, sequenced in a study of identical twins (dated by TCRdb to about 2016). Library generation was performed with 5' RACE. Instrument on record: Illumina HiSeq 2000. TCRdb redid the processing of the public reads, applying fastp at Q25 and MiXCR, and retained in-frame beta chains. Every distinct CDR3 protein forms one entry, paired with its most common genes and DNA. This sample comprises more than 600,000 distinct CDR3 sequences, roughly 20% of them detected only once. Around 12% of the sample lies in the top ten. The same sample was also studied in work on T cells expressing NK-cell markers.

The material sequenced was PBMCs. Receptor source: a woman under 30 in good health.

This chain links TRBV29-1 with TRBJ2-1; 10 positions agree with TRBD2. The germline V gene has CDR1 SQVTM and CDR2 ANQGSEA. V shed 8 bases, J shed 9 bases, and the junction held 4 bases outside the gene matches. The CDR3 runs to 11 residues. In DNA form, the CDR3 reads TGCAGCTCCCGACTAGCGGGTGAGCAGTTCTTC. It specifies CSSRLAGEQFF.

The chain couples TRBV9 to TRBJ2-7; D is unclear. This CDR3 region has 16 residues. CDR1 and CDR2 from the germline V gene are SGDLS and YYNGEE. V was clipped by 0 bases and J by 3 bases, with 16 bases between them. The CDR3 protein is CASSVATSPTIYEQYF. CDR3 bases: TGTGCCAGCAGCGTAGCTACCTCGCCAACAATCTACGAGCAGTACTTC.

This clonotype has more than one count but fewer than ten. CDR3 residues: CASSQDWLASSVWADTQYF. Written as DNA, the CDR3 is TGTGCCAGCAGCCAAGATTGGCTAGCCTCCTCCGTTTGGGCAGATACGCAGTATTTT. The gene calls are TRBV4-2 and TRBJ2-3; tentative D call: TRBD2 (5 bases). The CDR3 has 19 amino acids. The V gene lost 0 bases and the J gene lost 4 bases, with 23 bases spanning the gap. Germline lookup yields CDR1 LGHNA and CDR2 YNFKEQ.

This clonotype has ten or more counts. The chain has TRBV7-2 and TRBJ1-1; 7 bases fit TRBD1. The CDR3 totals 15 residues. With 5 bases clipped from V and 4 bases from J, the junction kept 10 bases outside the gene matches. Germline CDR1 reads SGHTA; CDR2 reads FQGNSA. The CDR3 loop reads CASSGSQGRTTEAFF. Written as DNA, the CDR3 is TGTGCCAGCAGCGGATCACAGGGGCGCACCACTGAAGCTTTCTTT.

The chain joins TRBV18 to TRBJ2-1, with TRBD2 matching over 9 bases. This CDR3 contains 16 residues. The germline V gene has CDR1 KGHSH and CDR2 LQKENI. Trimming at V came to 6 bases and at J to 3 bases, leaving 9 bases not matched to a gene. As DNA, the CDR3 is TGTGCCAGCTCCATACAGACTAGCGGCTACTACAATGAGCAGTTCTTC. Translating it yields CASSIQTSGYYNEQFF.

This clonotype was seen a handful of times. The chain employs TRBV6-2 or TRBV6-3 and TRBJ1-1, with 8 bases fitting TRBD1. V lost 6 bases to trimming and J lost 1 base; unmatched junction nucleotides: 4. The CDR3 covers 14 residues. Germline assignment: CDR1 MNHEY and CDR2 SVGEGT. The CDR3 reads CASSKDRANTEAFF. The DNA for the CDR3 is TGTGCCAGCAGCAAGGACAGGGCGAACACTGAAGCTTTCTTT.

This clonotype was recorded a few times. The chain recombines TRBV29-1 with TRBJ2-5; D may be TRBD1 or TRBD2 (5 bases each). CDR1 is SQVTM and CDR2 is ANQGSEA in the germline V gene. The CDR3 has 16 amino acids. V lost 4 bases to trimming and J lost 1 base, with 19 bases between them. CDR3 nucleotides: TGCAGCGTTGGAGCCGACCCGGGACGGGGCCAAGAGACCCAGTACTTC. Its translation: CSVGADPGRGQETQYF.

This chain uses TRBV11-3 with TRBJ2-3; D not certain. Germline V gene data show CDR1 as SGHNT and CDR2 as YENEEA. This CDR3 comprises 14 residues. V lost 5 bases, J lost 5 bases, and 14 bases lay in between. This chain's CDR3 is CASSHDGMGDTQYF. In nucleotides, the CDR3 is TGTGCCAGCAGCCACGATGGCATGGGAGATACGCAGTATTTT.

This chain links TRBV14 with TRBJ2-1; 12 nucleotides line up with TRBD2. Germline loops: CDR1 SGHDN, CDR2 FVKESK. Germline trimming cut 2 bases from V and 14 bases from J; bases unmatched to any gene: 4. This CDR3 contains 13 residues. This CDR3 is CASSQLAGGMEFF. CDR3 bases: TGTGCCAGCAGCCAACTAGCGGGAGGGATGGAGTTCTTC.

This clonotype appeared a few times. The chain is built from TRBV6-1 and TRBJ2-5, with D unresolved. Per germline, CDR1 MNHNS and CDR2 SASEGT. This CDR3 is built from 12 residues. The V and J ends lost 5 bases and 7 bases respectively, with 11 bases between them. CDR3 residues: CASSPLLGTQYF. CDR3 bases: TGTGCCAGCAGTCCCCTCCTTGGGACCCAGTACTTC.

This clonotype has more than one count but fewer than ten. The V gene is TRBV6-5, the J gene TRBJ2-5; D is possibly TRBD2 (6 bases). The CDR3 has 14 residues. The V and J ends lost 5 bases and 2 bases respectively, with 12 bases between them. Germline CDR1 and CDR2: MNHEY and SVGAGI. The CDR3 coding sequence is TGTGCCAGCAGTCCCTCGGGGGTACAAGAGACCCAGTACTTC. This sequence encodes CASSPSGVQETQYF.

The rearrangement links TRBV25-1 to TRBJ2-2; 8 nucleotides align to TRBD1. The germline V gene encodes CDR1 MGHDK and CDR2 SYGVNS. This CDR3 is 16 amino acids long. The junction had 4 bases not matched to a gene; V was cut back by 4 bases and J by 0 bases. The CDR3 nucleotides read TGTGCCAGCAGTGGCCTGACAGGGGCGAACACCGGGGAGCTGTTTTTT. Encoded protein: CASSGLTGANTGELFF.

The J gene is TRBJ2-3, the V gene TRBV9; D is possibly TRBD2 (7 bases). V was pared by 6 bases and J by 1 base, with 12 bases between. Germline CDR1 and CDR2: SGDLS and YYNGEE. This CDR3 is built from 14 residues. CDR3 bases: TGTGCCAGCATGAAAGGGGGGGGCACAGATACGCAGTATTTT. It is translated as CASMKGGGTDTQYF.

This clonotype occurred a few times. The V call is TRBV7-9, the J call TRBJ2-7, with 7 bases that match TRBD1. This CDR3 has 14 residues. Germline CDR1 reads SEHNR; CDR2 reads FQNEAQ (reference sequence). J gave up 3 bases and V 2 bases, and 4 bases lay outside the gene matches. This chain's CDR3 is CASSLWDSLYEQYF. The CDR3, as DNA: TGTGCCAGCAGCTTATGGGACAGTCTCTACGAGCAGTACTTC.

This clonotype appeared a few times. The rearrangement joins TRBV9 to TRBJ2-4, with a possible D match to TRBD2 (6 bases). The V gene's germline CDR1 is SGDLS and CDR2 YYNGEE. The CDR3 has 14 residues. The V gene lost 3 bases and the J gene lost 9 bases, with 16 bases spanning the gap. The CDR3 bases are TGTGCCAGCAGCGAGGGAGGTGGGGTCTCCATTCAGTACTTC. The encoded protein is CASSEGGGVSIQYF.

This clonotype was counted at least ten times. V usage is TRBV12-3 or TRBV12-4 and J usage is TRBJ1-4; 9 bases line up with TRBD1. V shed 6 bases, J shed 10 bases, and the junction held 9 bases outside the gene matches. The CDR3 is 14 amino acids. CDR3 sequence reads: CASSLDRGGGKLFF. In nucleotides, the CDR3 is TGTGCCAGCAGCCTCGACAGGGGGGGTGGAAAACTGTTTTTT.

The V gene is TRBV12-3 or TRBV12-4, the J gene TRBJ2-1, with 9 bases lining up with TRBD2. After removal of 6 bases from V and 9 bases from J, the junction contained 12 bases not matched to a gene. The length of the CDR3 is 15 residues. In DNA form, the CDR3 reads TGTGCCAGCAGATACAATCCTAGCGGGAATGGTGAGCAGTTCTTC. Its translation: CASRYNPSGNGEQFF.

V usage is TRBV7-9 and J usage is TRBJ1-1, with D unresolved. Per germline, CDR1 SEHNR and CDR2 FQNEAQ (reference sequence). CDR3 size: 11 residues. The V gene lost 6 bases and the J gene lost 10 bases, with 12 bases spanning the gap. CDR3 region: CASRKVGLAFF. The CDR3 nucleotides read TGTGCCAGCAGGAAGGTGGGGTTAGCTTTCTTT.

This clonotype was detected a few times. This CDR3 is CSASRRWGEDEQFF. As DNA, the CDR3 is TGCAGTGCTAGTAGAAGATGGGGAGAGGATGAGCAGTTCTTC. V and J are TRBV20-1 and TRBJ2-1; a possible D gene is TRBD2 (5 bases). The CDR3 covers 14 residues. Looked up from germline, CDR1 is DFQATT and CDR2 is SNEGSKA (reference sequence). V lost 3 bases and J 8 bases, leaving 17 bases between the germline ends.

This clonotype was counted between two and nine times. The chain employs TRBV5-1 and TRBJ2-1; possible D gene TRBD1, 5 bases. The ends were cut back, 4 bases at V and 8 bases at J, with 22 bases in the middle. This CDR3 has 16 residues. Germline V gene sequence: CDR1 SGHRS, CDR2 YFSETQ. The CDR3 protein is CASSPFVVGRFDEQFF. CDR3 DNA: TGCGCCAGCAGCCCATTTGTGGTGGGGCGGTTCGATGAGCAGTTCTTC.

The CDR3 reads CASSLPPGDQPQHF. The CDR3 region has the DNA TGCGCCAGCAGTCTCCCCCCAGGGGATCAGCCCCAGCATTTT. The gene calls are TRBV23-1 and TRBJ1-5, with a weak D call TRBD1 (6 bases). TRBV23-1 is noted as an ORF with a role that remains uncertain. The CDR3 spans 14 residues. Trimming stripped 4 bases from V and 5 bases from J, with 12 bases between.

Many counts were recorded for this clonotype. V gene TRBV12-3 or TRBV12-4 combines with J gene TRBJ1-2; D is possibly TRBD1 (5 bases). Trimming stripped 1 base from V and 6 bases from J, with 9 bases between. This CDR3 has 13 amino acids. Written as DNA, the CDR3 is TGTGCCAGCAGTTTAGGGGGACGGAATGGCTACACCTTC. This sequence encodes CASSLGGRNGYTF.

This clonotype was seen only a few times. This chain connects TRBV2 to TRBJ2-5; weak D call: TRBD2 (6 bases). Trimming cost V 10 bases and J 7 bases, with 16 bases left between them. This CDR3 is 12 amino acids long. Germline V gene data show CDR1 as SNHLY and CDR2 as FYNNEI. In DNA, the CDR3 is TGTGCCACCCAGGCACTAGCACGGACCCAGTACTTC. This encodes CATQALARTQYF.

The rearrangement links TRBV27 to TRBJ1-4; 8 bases agree with TRBD1. Germline CDR1 MNHEY, CDR2 SMNVEV (reference sequence). The V and J ends lost 2 bases and 8 bases, in that order; junction bases with no gene match: 4. The CDR3 has 14 residues. CDR3 in amino acids: CASSLQGAVEKLFF. The CDR3 nucleotides are TGTGCCAGCAGTTTACAGGGGGCTGTAGAAAAACTGTTTTTT.

This chain uses TRBV7-9 with TRBJ2-7; maybe TRBD1 (5 bases). V dropped 5 bases and J dropped 6 bases, with 17 bases sitting between them. The CDR3 totals 14 residues. The germline V gene has CDR1 SEHNR and CDR2 FQNEAQ (reference sequence). The CDR3, as DNA: TGTGCCAGCAGCCCGCACACGGACAAGACCGAGCAGTACTTC. Translating it yields CASSPHTDKTEQYF.